These 15 T cell receptor beta chains came from one sample sequenced in a study of Graves' ophthalmopathy and Graves' hyperthyroidism. RNA transcripts were the source from which TCR beta CDR3 regions were amplified. HTBI primers were used in a first-round RT-PCR, which preceded a second-round multiplex PCR. From the multiplex PCR reads, TCRdb called clonotypes with MiXCR, one entry per CDR3 protein. The data contain 1 million to 1.3 million distinct CDR3 sequences, 36% of them singletons. The specimen was peripheral blood or thyroid tissue (not recorded which). The source of these receptors is an adult man with Graves' hyperthyroidism.

The rearrangement joins TRBV7-9 to TRBJ1-6; perhaps TRBD1 as D (5 bases). V was trimmed by 2 bases and J by 9 bases, leaving 14 bases between them. CDR1 is SEHNR and CDR2 is FQNEAQ in the germline V gene (reference sequence). CDR3 length: 15 amino acids. The CDR3 DNA is TGTGCCAGCAGCTTAAGTTTTGGGACTGGTTCACCCCTCCACTTT. As protein: CASSLSFGTGSPLHF.

This clonotype was found a few times. The V and J genes are TRBV14 and TRBJ2-5, with a weak D call TRBD2 (6 bases). The CDR3 runs to 17 residues. CDR1 and CDR2 (germline): SGHDN, FVKESK. Between the trimmed V and J ends, which lost 1 base and 1 base, there was a span of 16 bases. In nucleotides, the CDR3 is TGTGCCAGCAGCCAAGTCGGAAACGCGGGACCCCAAGAGACCCAGTACTTC. This encodes CASSQVGNAGPQETQYF.

This clonotype was seen ten or more times. The chain links TRBV7-2 to TRBJ1-5; TRBD1 aligns across 12 bases. CDR1 and CDR2 (germline): SGHTA, FQGNSA. V shed 8 bases, J shed 6 bases, and the junction held 5 bases outside the gene matches. The CDR3 covers 14 residues. CDR3 loop: CASGGTGGRQPQHF. In DNA, the CDR3 is TGTGCCAGCGGCGGGACAGGGGGCCGTCAGCCCCAGCATTTT.

This clonotype occurred many times. The chain combines TRBV16 with TRBJ1-5, with TRBD1 as a possible D gene (5 bases). The CDR3 length is 16 residues. Per the germline V gene, CDR1 is KGHSY and CDR2 is FQNENV. V was cut by 5 bases and J by 3 bases, with 17 bases left in between. The CDR3 loop reads CASSARQLIYNQPQHF. The CDR3 DNA reads as TGTGCCAGCAGCGCACGACAGCTCATCTACAATCAGCCCCAGCATTTT. The variable domain in full, with the rest retrieved from reference TRBV16 and TRBJ1-5, is GEEVAQTPKHLVRGEGQKAKLYCAPIKGHSYVFWYQQVLKNEFKFLISFQNENVFDETGMPKERFSAKCLPNSPCSLEIQATKLEDSAVYFCASSARQLIYNQPQHFGDGTRLSIL.

This clonotype occurred many times. CDR3 nucleotide sequence: TGTGCCAGTAGTAACAGGGTGGCCGGGGAGCTGTTTTTT. This sequence encodes CASSNRVAGELFF. The rearrangement links TRBV19 to TRBJ2-2, with a weak D call TRBD1 (6 bases). The CDR3 covers 13 residues. Germline CDR1 and CDR2: LNHDA and SQIVND (reference sequence). V was cut by 4 bases and J by 6 bases, with 9 bases left in between.

The chain couples TRBV9 to TRBJ2-5; either TRBD1 or TRBD2 may supply D (6 bases each). V lost 3 bases, J lost 1 base, and 13 bases lay in between. This CDR3 spans 15 amino acids. From germline, CDR1 is SGDLS and CDR2 YYNGEE. CDR3 amino acids: CASSAAGGGQETQYF. DNA for the CDR3: TGTGCCAGCAGCGCAGCTGGAGGGGGCCAAGAGACCCAGTACTTC.

The chain recombines TRBV5-4 with TRBJ2-5; a weak D match, TRBD1 (5 bases). The germline V gene encodes CDR1 SGHNT and CDR2 YYREEE (reference sequence). The V and J ends lost 4 bases and 3 bases respectively, with 16 bases between them. There are 15 residues in the CDR3. The CDR3 DNA reads as TGTGCCAGCAGCCCGACGGCAGGGCAAGAAGAGACCCAGTACTTC. Its protein product is CASSPTAGQEETQYF.

This clonotype has at least ten counts. This chain links TRBV7-9 with TRBJ2-7, with TRBD2 identical over 10 bases. Trimming cost V 5 bases and J 2 bases; bases outside gene matches: 6. Looked up from germline, CDR1 is SEHNR and CDR2 is FQNEAQ (reference sequence). The CDR3 totals 15 residues. This CDR3 reads CASSPGTSAAYEQYF. Here the CDR3 DNA reads TGTGCCAGCAGCCCTGGGACTAGCGCTGCCTACGAGCAGTACTTC.

The rearrangement uses TRBV29-1 and TRBJ1-1; 12 nucleotides align to TRBD1. With V trimmed by 7 bases and J by 3 bases, 6 bases remained unmatched. In germline, CDR1 is SQVTM, CDR2 ANQGSEA. This CDR3 has 14 amino acids. CDR3 DNA: TGCAGCGCCGGGACAGGGGGCCCGGACACTGAAGCTTTCTTT. It encodes CSAGTGGPDTEAFF.

The sample holds one count of this clonotype. J is TRBJ2-7 and V is TRBV7-9; D is unresolved. The germline gives CDR1 SEHNR, CDR2 FQNEAQ (reference sequence). This CDR3 is 15 amino acids long. V lost 1 base and J 0 bases, leaving 10 bases between the germline ends. CDR3 protein: CASSLERSSSYEQYF. In DNA, the CDR3 is TGTGCCAGCAGCTTAGAACGGTCCTCCTCCTACGAGCAGTACTTC.

This clonotype was seen at least ten times. CDR3 sequence (DNA): TGCAGTGCACCGGGACAAACCCAAGAGACCCAGTACTTC. Its translation: CSAPGQTQETQYF. This rearrangement joins TRBV20-1 to TRBJ2-5, with D perhaps matching TRBD1 (6 bases). The V gene lost 6 bases and the J gene lost 1 base, with 12 bases spanning the gap. In germline, CDR1 is DFQATT, CDR2 SNEGSKA (reference sequence). The CDR3 extends over 13 amino acids.

This clonotype was detected a few times. This chain links TRBV2 with TRBJ2-7; D is ambiguous. Germline V gene sequence: CDR1 SNHLY, CDR2 FYNNEI. V lost 5 bases to trimming and J lost 4 bases, with 9 bases between them. This CDR3 is 12 amino acids long. The CDR3, as DNA: TGTGCCAGCAGTTGGCAGCCATACGAGCAGTACTTC. This translates into CASSWQPYEQYF.

This clonotype was recorded at least ten times. V usage is TRBV7-8 and J usage is TRBJ2-7, with unresolved D. This CDR3 contains 16 residues. In germline, CDR1 is SGHVS, CDR2 FQNEAQ. The germline V and J ends were trimmed by 5 bases and 6 bases, with 23 bases remaining between them. This CDR3 reads CASSPRMLPRTGEQYF. The CDR3 DNA sequence: TGTGCCAGCAGCCCCCGTATGCTCCCCCGTACTGGCGAGCAGTACTTC.

This clonotype has a handful of counts. The CDR3 here is CSVRGPSTGELFF. In DNA, the CDR3 is TGCAGCGTCAGGGGGCCGAGCACCGGGGAGCTGTTTTTT. This chain links TRBV29-1 with TRBJ2-2; 8 positions match TRBD1. CDR1 is SQVTM, CDR2 ANQGSEA, per germline. The CDR3 contains 13 residues. V shed 6 bases, J shed 4 bases, and the junction held 4 bases outside the gene matches.

This clonotype was detected a few times. The chain combines TRBV7-6 with TRBJ1-1; no definite D call. Trimming cost V 5 bases and J 2 bases, with 12 bases left between them. Germline CDR1 SGHVS, CDR2 FNYEAQ. This CDR3 has 14 residues. The CDR3 loop is CASSPLSLNTEAFF. As DNA, the CDR3 is TGTGCCAGCAGCCCTCTATCCCTAAACACTGAAGCTTTCTTT.